Following are 32 T cell receptor beta chains from one sample sequenced in a study of blood T cell repertoires in COVID-19. Using immunoSEQ multiplex PCR, the repertoire was profiled, and TCRdb retains in-frame clones only, with some absent. The data contain 150,000 to 200,000 clones, roughly nine tenths of them singletons. The sequencing input was peripheral blood. The receptor source for this set is a woman aged 70 to 79 with acute or convalescent COVID-19.

This clone was counted once. The V and J genes are TRBV5-1 and TRBJ2-5, with 14 bases identical to TRBD2. Trimming took 0 bases from V and 5 from J; bases not matched to a gene: 6. The germline gives CDR1 SGHRS, CDR2 YFSETQ. This CDR3 region has 17 residues. Written as DNA, the CDR3 is TGCGCCAGCAGCTTGGGTGGGACTAGCGGGAGCGGTGAGACCCAGTACTTC. Translation gives CASSLGGTSGSGETQYF.

The chain carries TRBV24-1 and TRBJ2-7, with 7 bases matching TRBD1. CDR3 length equals 15 residues. CDR1 KGHDR and CDR2 SFDVKD come from the germline V gene. With V trimmed by 7 bases and J by 2 bases, 10 bases remained unmatched. The CDR3 spells CATSPTGTATYEQYF. The CDR3 DNA follows: TGTGCCACCAGCCCAACCGGGACAGCTACCTACGAGCAGTACTTC.

The CDR3 DNA reads TGTGCCAGCACATACAGGGTATACGAGCAGTACTTC. It yields the protein CASTYRVYEQYF. The V and J genes are TRBV2 and TRBJ2-7, with D perhaps TRBD1 (6 bases). Germline V lookup: CDR1 SNHLY, CDR2 FYNNEI. V shed 7 bases and J shed 4 bases, with 11 bases lying between them. CDR3 size: 12 residues.

The V and J genes are TRBV5-1 and TRBJ1-6, with D hard to call. Trimming removed 2 bases from V and 7 bases from J, with 22 bases in between. Germline assignment: CDR1 SGHRS and CDR2 YFSETQ. The CDR3 has 18 amino acids. The CDR3 protein is CASSFWPLGRRENSPLHF. CDR3 in DNA: TGCGCCAGCAGCTTTTGGCCCCTCGGTAGGAGGGAAAATTCACCCCTCCACTTT.

CDR3 sequence (DNA): TGTGCCAGCAGCTTAGCATCGCGCGGGAGTACCGGGGAGCTGTTTTTT. Encoded protein: CASSLASRGSTGELFF. This sequence joins TRBV7-2 and TRBJ2-2; TRBD2 agrees at 7 bases. This CDR3 has 16 amino acids. Germline values: CDR1 SGHTA, CDR2 FQGNSA. J gave up 5 bases and V 0 bases, and 6 bases lay outside the gene matches.

The V and J genes are TRBV20-1 and TRBJ2-1, with D perhaps TRBD2 (6 bases). Trimming removed 3 bases from V and 7 bases from J, with 16 bases in between. The CDR3 runs to 14 residues. The germline V gene has CDR1 DFQATT and CDR2 SNEGSKA (reference sequence). The CDR3 region is CSASGTRAGNEQFF. Here the CDR3 DNA reads TGCAGTGCTAGTGGGACTCGGGCCGGGAATGAGCAGTTCTTC.

This chain uses TRBV6-5 with TRBJ1-2; 8 nucleotides match TRBD1. This CDR3 has 14 residues. Germline V gene lookup returns CDR1 MNHEY and CDR2 SVGAGI. J gave up 0 bases and V 6 bases, and 3 bases lay outside the gene matches. Here the CDR3 reads CASSGTGANYGYTF. CDR3 sequence (DNA): TGTGCCAGCAGCGGGACAGGCGCTAACTATGGCTACACCTTC.

This chain joins TRBV12-5 and TRBJ2-2; D remains unclear. This CDR3 has 11 amino acids. Trimming removed 7 bases at V and 5 bases at J, with 5 bases between. Germline CDR1 is LGHNT and CDR2 is FRNRAP. CDR3 in DNA: TGTGCTAGTGCCAGTACCGGGGAGCTGTTTTTT. Translation gives CASASTGELFF. Looking up the rest from reference TRBV12-5 and TRBJ2-2 gives the full variable domain: DARVTQTPRHKVTEMGQEVTMRCQPILGHNTVFWYRQTMMQGLELLAYFRNRAPLDDSGMPKDRFSAEMPDATLATLKIQPSEPRDSAVYFCASASTGELFFGEGSRLTVL.

As DNA, the CDR3 is TGTGCCAGCAGTTCCCCGAAACGGTTCCTCACTGAAGCTTTCTTT. Amino acid sequence: CASSSPKRFLTEAFF. The V call is TRBV6-5, the J call TRBJ1-1; no clear D. The germline V gene encodes CDR1 MNHEY and CDR2 SVGAGI. Deletions cut 4 bases from V and 4 bases from J, with 16 bases between. There are 15 residues in the CDR3.

CDR3 DNA: TGCGCCAGCAGCCCGGGAGGGACAGGGGGCCCCTACGAGCAGTACTTC. It is translated as CASSPGGTGGPYEQYF. The chain links TRBV5-1 to TRBJ2-7; the match to TRBD1 covers 12 bases. V trimming: 4 bases; J trimming: 2 bases; junction bases outside the gene matches: 7. Germline-derived CDR1 and CDR2 are SGHRS and YFSETQ. This CDR3 is 16 amino acids long.

This clone occurred a few times. V and J are TRBV11-2 and TRBJ2-3; 8 nucleotides agree with TRBD2. Germline CDR1 is SGHAT and CDR2 is FQNNGV. CDR3 length: 15 amino acids. The ends lost 7 bases at V and 4 bases at J; junction bases unmatched: 10. CDR3 sequence reads: CASKASGRGSDTQYF. The CDR3, as DNA: TGTGCCAGCAAAGCCAGCGGGAGAGGATCAGATACGCAGTATTTT.

The sample holds one count of this clone. The chain uses TRBV4-1 and TRBJ2-1; 13 bases fit TRBD2. This CDR3 spans 17 amino acids. V lost 3 bases to trimming and J lost 7 bases; unmatched junction nucleotides: 9. Germline CDR1 is MGHRA and CDR2 is YSYEKL. DNA of the CDR3: TGCGCCAGCAGCCAGCAACTAGCGGGGGGGCTTGCAAATGAGCAGTTCTTC. Amino acid sequence: CASSQQLAGGLANEQFF.

This clone was seen once. The V and J genes are TRBV24-1 and TRBJ2-2; 11 positions match TRBD1. Germline CDR1 and CDR2: KGHDR and SFDVKD. The CDR3 is made up of 15 amino acids. V lost 5 bases and J lost 7; bases outside the gene matches: 5. The CDR3 here is CATSAGQGADGELFF. The CDR3 bases are TGTGCCACCAGTGCCGGACAGGGGGCCGACGGGGAGCTGTTTTTT.

The chain combines TRBV5-4 with TRBJ1-2, with 9 bases fitting TRBD1. V was clipped by 4 bases and J by 8 bases; unmatched bases: 9. Germline lookup yields CDR1 SGHNT and CDR2 YYREEE (reference sequence). The CDR3 runs to 14 residues. The CDR3 sequence: CASSRGQGTGGYTF. Here the CDR3 DNA reads TGTGCCAGCAGCCGCGGACAGGGGACGGGCGGCTACACCTTC.

The rearrangement links TRBV5-1 to TRBJ2-3; D is perhaps TRBD1 (6 bases). This CDR3 contains 14 residues. CDR1 SGHRS and CDR2 YFSETQ come from the germline V gene. The V gene lost 5 bases and the J gene lost 0 bases, with 10 bases spanning the gap. CDR3 amino acids: CASRRTASTDTQYF. In DNA form, the CDR3 reads TGCGCCAGCAGAAGGACAGCTAGCACAGATACGCAGTATTTT.

This clone appeared a single time. The V gene is TRBV2, the J gene TRBJ1-1; 9 nucleotides agree with TRBD1. V shed 6 bases and J 2 bases; nucleotides not matched to a gene: 10. CDR1 is SNHLY and CDR2 is FYNNEI in the germline V gene. The CDR3 has 16 residues. CDR3 loop: CASRPPRTGVNTEAFF. The CDR3 DNA reads TGTGCCAGCAGGCCCCCGCGGACAGGGGTTAACACTGAAGCTTTCTTT.

This clone came up many times. V is TRBV7-9 and J is TRBJ1-1, with TRBD1 as a possible D gene (5 bases). This CDR3 region has 15 residues. The germline V and J ends were trimmed by 2 bases and 4 bases, with 14 bases remaining between them. Germline values: CDR1 SEHNR, CDR2 FQNEAQ (reference sequence). The CDR3 reads CASSLIDLGGTEAFF. The CDR3 DNA is TGTGCCAGCAGCTTAATTGACTTGGGGGGCACTGAAGCTTTCTTT.

V and J are TRBV5-1 and TRBJ2-1; 14 bases align to TRBD2. This CDR3 comprises 16 residues. The ends lost 4 bases at V and 12 bases at J; junction bases unmatched: 12. Per germline, CDR1 SGHRS and CDR2 YFSETQ. CDR3 coding DNA: TGCGCCAGCAGCCTAATAGGACTAGCGGGGGGTTTCGGGCAGTTCTTC. Translation gives CASSLIGLAGGFGQFF.

The V call is TRBV9, the J call TRBJ2-1; 11 positions agree with TRBD2. The germline V gene has CDR1 SGDLS and CDR2 YYNGEE. V was clipped by 1 base and J by 5 bases; unmatched bases: 2. This CDR3 region has 15 residues. Here the CDR3 DNA reads TGTGCCAGCAGCGTATCGACTAGCGGGGACAATGAGCAGTTCTTC. It yields the protein CASSVSTSGDNEQFF.

V usage is TRBV13 and J usage is TRBJ2-7; 12 bases agree with TRBD2. Per germline, CDR1 PRHDT and CDR2 FYEKMQ (reference sequence). The CDR3 runs to 15 residues. With 5 bases clipped from V and 1 base from J, the junction kept 3 bases outside the gene matches. CDR3 DNA: TGTGCCAGCAGCACAACTAGCGGGGGGTCCTACGAGCAGTACTTC. Translation: CASSTTSGGSYEQYF.

The chain couples TRBV27 to TRBJ1-1; unclear D gene. The CDR3 is 13 amino acids. Germline lookup yields CDR1 MNHEY and CDR2 SMNVEV (reference sequence). Trimming left V 5 bases short and J 3 bases short, with 10 bases between. The CDR3, as DNA: TGTGCCAGCAGTCCACAACAGCACACTGAAGCTTTCTTT. Its translation is CASSPQQHTEAFF.

The CDR3 DNA follows: TGTGCTAGTACCCAGTGTCCCTCCCTCGGCAGGTTAAGAAAGACTAATGAAAAACTGTTTTTT. This encodes CASTQCPSLGRLRKTNEKLFF. The chain employs TRBV7-7 and TRBJ1-4; D is undetermined. This CDR3 has 21 residues. Per germline, CDR1 SSHAT and CDR2 FNYEAQ (reference sequence).

This rearrangement joins TRBV18 to TRBJ2-1; a weak D match, TRBD2 (6 bases). The length of the CDR3 is 16 residues. V lost 1 base and J lost 5, with 15 bases in between. In germline, CDR1 is KGHSH, CDR2 LQKENI. This chain's CDR3 is CASSPLSSAPNNEQFF. The DNA for the CDR3 is TGTGCCAGCTCACCACTCTCTAGCGCCCCTAACAATGAGCAGTTCTTC.

The chain links TRBV5-8 to TRBJ1-1; D not certain. The CDR3 covers 14 residues. The V gene's germline CDR1 is SGHTS and CDR2 YDEGEE. Trimming stripped 4 bases from V and 1 base from J, with 11 bases between. Here the CDR3 reads CASSRRAPNTEAFF. The CDR3 DNA reads TGTGCCAGCAGCAGGAGAGCGCCGAACACTGAAGCTTTCTTT.

This chain joins TRBV5-1 and TRBJ1-1; TRBD1 matches at 8 bases. The CDR3 runs 14 residues. The germline V gene has CDR1 SGHRS and CDR2 YFSETQ. V lost 7 bases and J lost 0; bases outside the gene matches: 5. The CDR3 DNA is TGCGCCAGCGCCACGGGACAGGTGAACACTGAAGCTTTCTTT. It translates to CASATGQVNTEAFF.

The V gene is TRBV27, the J gene TRBJ2-1; no clear D. Per the germline V gene, CDR1 is MNHEY and CDR2 is SMNVEV (reference sequence). CDR3 length equals 9 residues. V lost 10 bases and J 6 bases, leaving 4 bases between the germline ends. The CDR3: CATFNEQFF. The CDR3 DNA is TGTGCCACCTTCAATGAGCAGTTCTTC.

CDR3 in amino acids: CASSSTVLAMNTEAFF. CDR3 DNA sequence: TGTGCCAGCAGCTCGACGGTCCTAGCTATGAACACTGAAGCTTTCTTT. The chain carries TRBV11-1 and TRBJ1-1; D is unresolved. The CDR3 runs to 16 residues. The germline CDR1 and CDR2 sequences are SGHAT and FQDESV (reference sequence). Trimming removed 4 bases from V and 0 bases from J, with 15 bases in between.

The CDR3 sequence: CATSDPGRGGGELFF. In DNA, the CDR3 is TGTGCCACCAGTGACCCCGGGAGGGGAGGCGGGGAGCTGTTTTTT. The J gene is TRBJ2-2, the V gene TRBV24-1; TRBD2 matches 8 bases. The CDR3 has 15 amino acids. The ends lost 4 bases at V and 7 bases at J; junction bases unmatched: 7. In germline, CDR1 is KGHDR, CDR2 SFDVKD.

The chain joins TRBV4-1 to TRBJ1-5, with 7 bases matching TRBD1. CDR1 and CDR2 from the germline V gene are MGHRA and YSYEKL. Losses at the gene ends were 3 bases for V and 1 base for J; bases not matched to a gene: 12. The CDR3 has 18 residues. CDR3 protein: CASSHWSGGTLSNQPQHF. The DNA of the CDR3 is TGCGCCAGCAGCCATTGGTCAGGGGGAACATTGAGCAATCAGCCCCAGCATTTT.

V gene TRBV28 combines with J gene TRBJ2-1, with D perhaps matching TRBD2 (6 bases). V was shortened by 6 bases and J by 0 bases, with 12 bases between the two germline ends. CDR3 length equals 15 residues. Germline V gene lookup returns CDR1 MDHEN and CDR2 SYDVKM. The CDR3 region is CASRAGTPSYNEQFF. The CDR3 DNA reads TGTGCCAGCAGGGCGGGGACTCCCTCCTACAATGAGCAGTTCTTC.

V and J are TRBV19 and TRBJ2-3; 9 bases map to TRBD1. The germline V gene has CDR1 LNHDA and CDR2 SQIVND (reference sequence). The V and J ends lost 4 bases and 1 base, in that order; junction bases with no gene match: 3. The CDR3 runs to 15 residues. The CDR3: CASSNRGLGTDTQYF. The CDR3 nucleotides are TGTGCCAGTAGTAACAGGGGGCTTGGCACAGATACGCAGTATTTT.

In DNA form, the CDR3 reads TGTGCCAGCAGCCAATACCGACAGCTTGGCTACACCTTC. Translation gives CASSQYRQLGYTF. The chain is built from TRBV5-4 and TRBJ1-2, with a weak D call TRBD1 (5 bases). The V and J ends lost 4 bases and 7 bases respectively, with 14 bases between them. Germline-derived CDR1 and CDR2 are SGHNT and YYREEE (reference sequence). The CDR3 spans 13 residues.